This TCR beta chain was retrieved from a study of early T cells in non-severe SARS-CoV-2 infection. Study in general: Whole-blood bulk RNA, unsorted, was sequenced, and chains were unpaired.

There are many counts of this clonotype. The CDR3 spans 13 residues. The V gene lost 9 bases and the J gene lost 1 base, with 12 bases spanning the gap. CDR1 is KGHDR, CDR2 SFDVKD, per germline. TCRdb reprocessed the 5' RACE reads with MiXCR, giving one entry per CDR3 protein. The sample carries about 37,000 distinct CDR3 sequences, about 5.2% recorded once. V usage is TRBV24-1 and J usage is TRBJ2-7; no definite D call. This sample comprised whole blood, obtained at baseline. The source of this sequence is an adult who was a healthcare worker with PCR-confirmed SARS-CoV-2 infection or an uninfected control (not recorded which). The CDR3: CATVKIPSYEQYV. The CDR3 region has the DNA TGTGCCACCGTAAAAATACCGTCCTACGAGCAGTACGTC.